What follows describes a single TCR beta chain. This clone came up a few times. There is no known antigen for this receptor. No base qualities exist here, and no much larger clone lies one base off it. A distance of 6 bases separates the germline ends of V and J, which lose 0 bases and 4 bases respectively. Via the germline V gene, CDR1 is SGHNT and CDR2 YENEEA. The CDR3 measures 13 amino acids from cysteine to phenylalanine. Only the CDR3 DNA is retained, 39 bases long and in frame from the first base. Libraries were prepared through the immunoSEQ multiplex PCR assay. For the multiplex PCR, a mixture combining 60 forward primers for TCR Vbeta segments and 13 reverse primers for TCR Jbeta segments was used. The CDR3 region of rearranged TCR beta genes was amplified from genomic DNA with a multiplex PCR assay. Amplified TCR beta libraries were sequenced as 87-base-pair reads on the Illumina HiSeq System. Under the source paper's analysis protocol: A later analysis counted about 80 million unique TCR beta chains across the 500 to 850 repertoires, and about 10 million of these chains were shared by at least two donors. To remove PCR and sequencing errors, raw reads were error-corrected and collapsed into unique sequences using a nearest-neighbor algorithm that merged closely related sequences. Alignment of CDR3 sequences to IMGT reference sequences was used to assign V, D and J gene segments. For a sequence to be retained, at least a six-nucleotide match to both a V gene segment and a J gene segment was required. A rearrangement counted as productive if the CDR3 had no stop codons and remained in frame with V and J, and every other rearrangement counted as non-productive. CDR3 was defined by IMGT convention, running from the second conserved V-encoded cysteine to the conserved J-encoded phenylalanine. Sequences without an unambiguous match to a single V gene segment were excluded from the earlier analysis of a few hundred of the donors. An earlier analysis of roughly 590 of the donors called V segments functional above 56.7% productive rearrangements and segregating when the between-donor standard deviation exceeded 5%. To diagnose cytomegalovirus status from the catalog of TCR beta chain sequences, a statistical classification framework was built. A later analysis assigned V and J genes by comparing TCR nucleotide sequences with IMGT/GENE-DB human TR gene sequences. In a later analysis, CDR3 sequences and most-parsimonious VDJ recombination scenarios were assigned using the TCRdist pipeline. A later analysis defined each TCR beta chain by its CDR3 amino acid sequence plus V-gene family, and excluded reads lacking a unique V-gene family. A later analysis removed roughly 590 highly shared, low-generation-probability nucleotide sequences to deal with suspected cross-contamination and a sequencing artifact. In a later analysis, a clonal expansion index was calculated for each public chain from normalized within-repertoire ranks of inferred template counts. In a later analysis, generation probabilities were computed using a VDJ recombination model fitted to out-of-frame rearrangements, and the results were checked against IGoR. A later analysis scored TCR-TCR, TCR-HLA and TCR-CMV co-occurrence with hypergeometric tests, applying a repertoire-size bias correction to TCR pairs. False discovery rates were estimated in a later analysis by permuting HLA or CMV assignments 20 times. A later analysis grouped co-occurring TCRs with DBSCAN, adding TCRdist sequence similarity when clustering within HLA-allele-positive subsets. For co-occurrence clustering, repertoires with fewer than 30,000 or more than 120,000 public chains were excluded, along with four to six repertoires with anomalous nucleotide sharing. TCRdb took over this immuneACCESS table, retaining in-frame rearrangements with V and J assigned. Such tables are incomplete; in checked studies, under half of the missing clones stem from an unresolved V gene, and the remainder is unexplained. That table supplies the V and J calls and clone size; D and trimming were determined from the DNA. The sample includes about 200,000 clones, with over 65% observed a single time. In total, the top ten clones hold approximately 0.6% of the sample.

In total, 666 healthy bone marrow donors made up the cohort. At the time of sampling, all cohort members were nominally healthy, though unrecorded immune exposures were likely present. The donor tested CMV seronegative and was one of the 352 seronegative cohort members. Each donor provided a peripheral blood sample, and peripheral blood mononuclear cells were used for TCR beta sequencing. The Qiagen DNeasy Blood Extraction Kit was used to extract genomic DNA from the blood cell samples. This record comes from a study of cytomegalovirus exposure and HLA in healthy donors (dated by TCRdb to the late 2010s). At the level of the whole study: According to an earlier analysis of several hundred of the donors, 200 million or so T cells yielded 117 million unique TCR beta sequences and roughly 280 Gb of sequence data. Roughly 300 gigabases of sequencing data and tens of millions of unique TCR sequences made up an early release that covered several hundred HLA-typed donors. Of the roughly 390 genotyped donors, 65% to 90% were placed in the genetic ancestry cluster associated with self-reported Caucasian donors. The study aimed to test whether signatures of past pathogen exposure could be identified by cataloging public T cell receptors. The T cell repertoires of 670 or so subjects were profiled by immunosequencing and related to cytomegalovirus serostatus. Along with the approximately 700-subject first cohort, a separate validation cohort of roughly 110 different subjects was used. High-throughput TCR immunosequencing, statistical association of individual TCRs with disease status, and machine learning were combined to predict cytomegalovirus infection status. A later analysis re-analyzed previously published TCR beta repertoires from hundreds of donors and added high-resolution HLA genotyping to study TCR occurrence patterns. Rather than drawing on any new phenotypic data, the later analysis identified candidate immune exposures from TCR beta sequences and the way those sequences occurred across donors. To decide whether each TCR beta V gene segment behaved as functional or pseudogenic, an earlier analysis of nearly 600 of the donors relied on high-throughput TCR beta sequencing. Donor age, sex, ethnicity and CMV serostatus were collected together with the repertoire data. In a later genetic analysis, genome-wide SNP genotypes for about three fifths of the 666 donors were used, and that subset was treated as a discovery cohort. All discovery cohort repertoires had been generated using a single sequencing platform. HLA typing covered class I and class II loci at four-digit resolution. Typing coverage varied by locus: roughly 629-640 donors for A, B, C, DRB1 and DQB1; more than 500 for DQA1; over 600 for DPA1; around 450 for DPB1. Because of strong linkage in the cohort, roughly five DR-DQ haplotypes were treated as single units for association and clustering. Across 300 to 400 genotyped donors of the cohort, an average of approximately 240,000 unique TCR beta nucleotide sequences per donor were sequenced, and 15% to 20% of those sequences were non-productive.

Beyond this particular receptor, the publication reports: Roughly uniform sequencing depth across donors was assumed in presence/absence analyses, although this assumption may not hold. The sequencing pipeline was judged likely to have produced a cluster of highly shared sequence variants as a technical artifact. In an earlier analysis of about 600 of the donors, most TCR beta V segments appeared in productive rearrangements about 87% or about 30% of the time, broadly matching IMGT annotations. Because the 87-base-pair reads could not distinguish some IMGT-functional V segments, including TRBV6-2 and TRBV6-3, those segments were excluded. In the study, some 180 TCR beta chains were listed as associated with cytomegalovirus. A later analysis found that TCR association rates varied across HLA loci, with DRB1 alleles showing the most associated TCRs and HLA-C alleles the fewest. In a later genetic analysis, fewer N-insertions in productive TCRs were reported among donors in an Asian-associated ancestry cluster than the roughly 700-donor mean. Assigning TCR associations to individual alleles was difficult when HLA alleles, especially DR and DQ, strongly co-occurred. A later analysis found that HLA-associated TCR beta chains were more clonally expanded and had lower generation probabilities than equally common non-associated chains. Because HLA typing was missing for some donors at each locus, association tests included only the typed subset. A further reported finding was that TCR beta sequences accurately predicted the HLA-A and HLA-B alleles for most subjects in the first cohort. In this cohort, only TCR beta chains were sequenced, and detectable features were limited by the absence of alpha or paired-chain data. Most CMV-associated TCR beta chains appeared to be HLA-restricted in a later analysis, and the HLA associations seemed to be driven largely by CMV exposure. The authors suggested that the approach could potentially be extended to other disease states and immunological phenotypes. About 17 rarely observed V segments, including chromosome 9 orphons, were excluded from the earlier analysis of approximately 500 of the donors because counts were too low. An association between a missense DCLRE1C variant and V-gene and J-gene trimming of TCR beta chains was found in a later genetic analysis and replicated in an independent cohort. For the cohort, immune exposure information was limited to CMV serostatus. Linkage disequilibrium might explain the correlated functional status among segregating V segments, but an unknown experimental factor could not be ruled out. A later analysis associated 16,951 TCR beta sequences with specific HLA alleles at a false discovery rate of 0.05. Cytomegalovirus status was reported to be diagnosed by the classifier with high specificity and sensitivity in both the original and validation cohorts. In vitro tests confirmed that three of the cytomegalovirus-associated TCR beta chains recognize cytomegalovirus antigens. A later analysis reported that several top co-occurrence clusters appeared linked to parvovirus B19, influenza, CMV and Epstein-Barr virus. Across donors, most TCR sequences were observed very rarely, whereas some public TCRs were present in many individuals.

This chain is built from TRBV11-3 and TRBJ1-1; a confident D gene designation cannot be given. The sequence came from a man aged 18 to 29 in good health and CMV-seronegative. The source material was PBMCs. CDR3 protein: CASSLDFSTEAFF. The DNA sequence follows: TGTGCCAGCAGCTTAGATTTTAGCACTGAAGCTTTCTTT.